The present TCR beta chain was sequenced within a study of blood T cell repertoires in COVID-19. Study information: From the United States, Italy and Spain came samples of acute and convalescent COVID-19.

Repertoires were generated with immunoSEQ multiplex PCR, while TCRdb's copy carries only in-frame clones and drops some. The sample consists of 200,000 to 250,000 clones, about nine tenths of them appearing once. The sequence came from a man aged 60-69 years who had recovered from COVID-19. Sequencing was performed on peripheral blood.

In DNA form, the CDR3 reads TGTGCCAGCTCACTCCTTGCCGAGACAGGTAACGAGCAGTACTTC. Its translation is CASSLLAETGNEQYF. The chain uses TRBV18 and TRBJ2-7; maybe TRBD1 (6 bases). The CDR3 is 15 amino acids. Per the germline V gene, CDR1 is KGHSH and CDR2 is LQKENI. The germline V and J ends were trimmed by 4 bases and 5 bases, with 18 bases remaining between them.